This T cell receptor (beta chain) was captured by sequencing in a study of neoadjuvant anti-PD-1 for oral cavity cancer. This clone was detected only a few times. CDR3 length equals 14 residues. The germline CDR1 and CDR2 sequences are MNHNS and SASEGT. Trimming pared 1 base from V and 2 bases from J, leaving 9 bases between. Time point given: after neoadjuvant nivolumab, at surgical resection. Profiled with immunoSEQ multiplex PCR; TCRdb holds only in-frame clones, not every one. The sample lists some 14,000 clones, around 66% occurring once. This specimen consisted of PBMCs, obtained after nivolumab (anti-PD-1) treatment. The V and J genes are TRBV6-1 and TRBJ2-7; tentatively, D is TRBD1 (6 bases). The receptor was isolated from a person between 40 and 85 years old with oral cavity squamous cell carcinoma. This chain's CDR3 is CASSEEQGPYEQYF. As DNA, the CDR3 is TGTGCCAGCAGTGAAGAACAGGGCCCCTACGAGCAGTACTTC.